Detailed here is one T cell receptor beta chain. What it binds is unknown. This specimen belongs to a study of cytomegalovirus exposure and HLA in healthy donors. Study details: When 398 donors were genotyped, roughly 78% of them were found to fall in the Caucasian-associated ancestry cluster.

The CDR3 sequence is 16 residues long. Germline V gives CDR1 LNHDA, CDR2 SQIVND (reference sequence). V lost 4 bases to trimming and J lost 0 bases; unmatched junction nucleotides: 5. Study findings and constraints: Under in vitro conditions, three CMV-associated chains were confirmed as specific for CMV antigens. In a later analysis, TCR beta V- and J-gene trimming was associated with a missense DCLRE1C variant.

PCR used 60 Vbeta primers and 13 Jbeta primers. Data came from immunoSEQ multiplex PCR; TCRdb stores just in-frame clones and leaves some out. The data contain fewer than 200,000 clones, around 84% of them seen just once; the ten biggest clones take up about 1.7%. The sequencing sample was made of PBMCs. The clonotype originates from a woman under 30 in good health and CMV-seronegative. The V gene is TRBV19, the J gene TRBJ1-4, with 7 bases aligning to TRBD1. The CDR3 loop reads CASSRGDRSTNEKLFF. DNA for the CDR3: TGTGCCAGTAGTAGGGGGGACAGATCAACTAATGAAAAACTGTTTTTT.